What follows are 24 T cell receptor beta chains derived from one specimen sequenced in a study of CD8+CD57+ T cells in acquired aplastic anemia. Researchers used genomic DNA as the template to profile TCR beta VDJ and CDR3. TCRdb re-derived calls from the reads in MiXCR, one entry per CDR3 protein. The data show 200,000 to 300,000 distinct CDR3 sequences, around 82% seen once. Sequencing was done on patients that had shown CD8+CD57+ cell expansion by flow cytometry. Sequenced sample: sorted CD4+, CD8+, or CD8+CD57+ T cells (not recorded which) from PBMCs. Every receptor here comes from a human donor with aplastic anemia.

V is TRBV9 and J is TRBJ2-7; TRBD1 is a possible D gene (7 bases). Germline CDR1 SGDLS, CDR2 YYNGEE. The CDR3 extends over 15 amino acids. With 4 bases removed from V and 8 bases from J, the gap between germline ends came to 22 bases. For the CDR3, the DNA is TGTGCCAGCAGCAGGCGGGGACAGACCACAGACAAGCAGTACGTC. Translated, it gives CASSRRGQTTDKQYV.

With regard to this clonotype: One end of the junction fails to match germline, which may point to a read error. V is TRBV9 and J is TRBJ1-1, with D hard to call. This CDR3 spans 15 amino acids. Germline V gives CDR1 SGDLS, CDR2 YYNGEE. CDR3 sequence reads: CACSVGLATDTESFF. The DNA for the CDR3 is TGTGCCTGCAGCGTAGGGCTGGCCACAGATACTGAGTCTTTCTTT.

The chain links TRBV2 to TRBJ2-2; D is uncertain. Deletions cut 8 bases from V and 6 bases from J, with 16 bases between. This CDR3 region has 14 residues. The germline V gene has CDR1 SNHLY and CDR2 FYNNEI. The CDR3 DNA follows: TGTGCCAGCGGCTACTGTGACCAGGCCGGGGAGCTGTTTTTT. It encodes CASGYCDQAGELFF.

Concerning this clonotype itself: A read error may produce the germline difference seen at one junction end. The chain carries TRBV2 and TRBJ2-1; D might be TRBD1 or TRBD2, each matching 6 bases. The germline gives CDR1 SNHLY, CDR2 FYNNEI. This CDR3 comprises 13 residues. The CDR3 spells CASRDGGRDEQYF. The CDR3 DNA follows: TGTGCCAGCAGGGACGGGGGCAGGGATGAGCAGTACTTT.

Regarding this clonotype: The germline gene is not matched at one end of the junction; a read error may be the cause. The CDR3 DNA is TGTGCCAGCAGCTTAGCGGGCTATCCCGAGACGCAGAATTTT. It codes for CASSLAGYPETQNF. The J gene is TRBJ2-3, the V gene TRBV7-2; D ambiguous. CDR1 and CDR2 from the germline V gene are SGHTA and FQGNSA. The CDR3 runs 14 residues.

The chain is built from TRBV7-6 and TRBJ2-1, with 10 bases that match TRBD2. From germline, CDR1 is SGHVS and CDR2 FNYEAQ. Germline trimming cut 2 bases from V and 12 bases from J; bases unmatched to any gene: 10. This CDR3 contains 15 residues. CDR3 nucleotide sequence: TGTGCCAGCAGCTTAACTAGCGGGACAAAAGAGACGCAGTTCTTC. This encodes CASSLTSGTKETQFF.

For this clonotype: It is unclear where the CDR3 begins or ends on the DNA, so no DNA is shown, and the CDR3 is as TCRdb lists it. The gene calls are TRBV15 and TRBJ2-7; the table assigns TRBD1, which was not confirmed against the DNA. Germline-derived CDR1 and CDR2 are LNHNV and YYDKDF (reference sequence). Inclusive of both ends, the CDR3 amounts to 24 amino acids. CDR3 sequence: CATSRASQQETQYFGPGTTYEQYF.

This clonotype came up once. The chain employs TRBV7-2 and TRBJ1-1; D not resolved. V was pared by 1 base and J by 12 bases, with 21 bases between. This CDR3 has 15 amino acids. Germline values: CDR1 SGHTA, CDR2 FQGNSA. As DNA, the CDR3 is TGTGCCAGCAGCTTAGATCTAACTCCGAACACGCAATCTTTCTTT. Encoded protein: CASSLDLTPNTQSFF.

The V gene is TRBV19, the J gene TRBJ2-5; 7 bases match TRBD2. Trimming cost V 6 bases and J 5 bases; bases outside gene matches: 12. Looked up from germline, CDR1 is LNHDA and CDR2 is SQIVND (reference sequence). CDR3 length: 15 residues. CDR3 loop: CASSRIGGSSETQYF. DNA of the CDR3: TGTGCCAGTAGCCGAATAGGCGGGAGCTCCGAGACCCAGTACTTC.

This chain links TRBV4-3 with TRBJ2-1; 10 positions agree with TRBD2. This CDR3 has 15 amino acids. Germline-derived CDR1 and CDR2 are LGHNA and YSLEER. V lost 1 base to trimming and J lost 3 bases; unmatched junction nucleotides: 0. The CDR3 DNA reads TGCGCCAGCAGCCAAGCTAGCGGGGGCTACAATGAGCAGTTCTTC. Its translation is CASSQASGGYNEQFF.

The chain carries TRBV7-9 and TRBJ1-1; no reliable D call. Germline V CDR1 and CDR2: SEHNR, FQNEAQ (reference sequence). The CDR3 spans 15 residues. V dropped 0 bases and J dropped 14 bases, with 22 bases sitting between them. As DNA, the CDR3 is TGTGCCAGCAGCTTAGCGGGTAGCTACGAGGCTGACGTCTTCTTT. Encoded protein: CASSLAGSYEADVFF.

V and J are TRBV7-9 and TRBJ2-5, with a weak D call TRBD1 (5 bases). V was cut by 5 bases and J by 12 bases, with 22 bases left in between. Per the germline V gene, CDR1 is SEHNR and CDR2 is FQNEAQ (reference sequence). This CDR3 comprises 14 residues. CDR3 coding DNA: TGTGCCAGCAGCAGGGGCTGCAGCCAAGAGAGCGAGTACTTC. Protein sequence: CASSRGCSQESEYF. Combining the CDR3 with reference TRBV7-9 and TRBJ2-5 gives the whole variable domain DTGVSQNPRHKITKRGQNVTFRCDPISEHNRLYWYRQTLGQGPEFLTYFQNEAQLEKSRLLSDRFSAERPKGSFSTLEIQRTEQGDSAMYLCASSRGCSQESEYFGPGTRLLVL.

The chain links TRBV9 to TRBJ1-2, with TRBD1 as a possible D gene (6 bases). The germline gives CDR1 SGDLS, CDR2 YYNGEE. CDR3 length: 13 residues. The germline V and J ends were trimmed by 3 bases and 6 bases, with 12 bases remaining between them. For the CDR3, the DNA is TGTGCCAGCAGCGCCGGGACATGGGATGGCTACACCTTC. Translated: CASSAGTWDGYTF.

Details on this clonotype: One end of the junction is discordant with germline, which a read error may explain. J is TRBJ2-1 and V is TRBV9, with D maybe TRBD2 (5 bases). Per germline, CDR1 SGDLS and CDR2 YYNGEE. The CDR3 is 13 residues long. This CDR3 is CASSGGSGTQYFF. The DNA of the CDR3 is TGTGCCAGCAGCGGAGGGTCAGGTACGCAGTATTTTTTC.

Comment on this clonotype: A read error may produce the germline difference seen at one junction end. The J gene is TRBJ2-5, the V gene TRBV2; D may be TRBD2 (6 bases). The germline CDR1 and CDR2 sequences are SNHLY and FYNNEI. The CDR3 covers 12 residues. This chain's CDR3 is CASSAVAENEHF. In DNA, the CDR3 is TGTGCCAGCAGCGCAGTAGCGGAGAATGAGCACTTC.

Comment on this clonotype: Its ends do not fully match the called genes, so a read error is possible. In DNA form, the CDR3 reads TGTGCCAGCAGTCGAGACAGGGGGCAAGTCAATGAGCAGTTT. Its protein is CASSRDRGQVNEQF. The chain joins TRBV7-9 to TRBJ2-3; TRBD1 agrees at 10 bases. The CDR3 totals 14 residues. Germline-derived CDR1 and CDR2 are SEHNR and FQNEAQ (reference sequence).

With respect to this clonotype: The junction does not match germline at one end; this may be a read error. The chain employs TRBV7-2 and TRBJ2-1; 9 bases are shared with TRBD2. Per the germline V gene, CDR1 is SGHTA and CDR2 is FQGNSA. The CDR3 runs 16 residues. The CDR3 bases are TGTGCCAGTAGTATCCATACTCTAGCGGGAAGCAATGATCAGTTCTTC. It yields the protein CASSIHTLAGSNDQFF. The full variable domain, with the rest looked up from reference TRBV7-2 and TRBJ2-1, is GAGVSQSPSNKVTEKGKDVELRCDPISGHTALYWYRQSLGQGLEFLIYFQGNSAPDKSGLPSDRFSAERTGGSVSTLTIQRTQQEDSAVYLCASSIHTLAGSNDQFFGPGTRLTVL.

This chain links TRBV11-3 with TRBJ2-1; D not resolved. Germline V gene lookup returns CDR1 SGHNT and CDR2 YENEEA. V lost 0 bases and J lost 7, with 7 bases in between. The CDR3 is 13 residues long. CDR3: CASSLDPRNEQFF. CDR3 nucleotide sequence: TGTGCCAGCAGCTTAGACCCGAGAAATGAGCAGTTCTTC. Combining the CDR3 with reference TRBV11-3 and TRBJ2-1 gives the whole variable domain EAGVVQSPRYKIIEKKQPVAFWCNPISGHNTLYWYLQNLGQGPELLIRYENEEAVDDSQLPKDRFSAERLKGVDSTLKIQPAELGDSAVYLCASSLDPRNEQFFGPGTRLTVL.

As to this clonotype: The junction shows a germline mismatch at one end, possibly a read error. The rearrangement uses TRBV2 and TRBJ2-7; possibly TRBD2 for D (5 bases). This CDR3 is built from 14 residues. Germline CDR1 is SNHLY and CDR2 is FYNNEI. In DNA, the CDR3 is TGTGCCAGCAGCGGACCGGGCCTAGCCTACAAGCAGTACTTC. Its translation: CASSGPGLAYKQYF.

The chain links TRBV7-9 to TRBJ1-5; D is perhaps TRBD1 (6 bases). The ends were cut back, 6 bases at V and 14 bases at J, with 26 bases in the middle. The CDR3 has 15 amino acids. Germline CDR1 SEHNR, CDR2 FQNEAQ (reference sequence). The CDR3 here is CASSGEGGLNTGEHF. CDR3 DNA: TGTGCCAGCAGTGGAGAGGGGGGCTTGAACACCGGGGAGCATTTT.

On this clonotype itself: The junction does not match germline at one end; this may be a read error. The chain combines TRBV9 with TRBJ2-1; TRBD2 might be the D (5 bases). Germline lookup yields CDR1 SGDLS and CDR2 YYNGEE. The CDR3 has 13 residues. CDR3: CASTHPGLNEKTF. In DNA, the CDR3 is TGCGCCAGCACTCACCCAGGACTCAATGAGAAGACCTTC.

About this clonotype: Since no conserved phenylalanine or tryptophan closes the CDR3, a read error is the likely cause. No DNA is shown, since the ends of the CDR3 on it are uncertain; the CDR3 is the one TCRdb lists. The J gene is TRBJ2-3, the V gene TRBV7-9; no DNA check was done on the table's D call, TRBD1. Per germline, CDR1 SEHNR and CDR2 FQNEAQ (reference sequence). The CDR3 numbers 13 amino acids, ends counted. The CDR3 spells CASGHEGTYTETQ.

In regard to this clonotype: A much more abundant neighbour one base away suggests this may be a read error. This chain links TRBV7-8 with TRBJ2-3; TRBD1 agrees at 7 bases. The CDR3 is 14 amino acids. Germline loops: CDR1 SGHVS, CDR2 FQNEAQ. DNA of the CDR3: TGTGCCAGCAGCTCACATCCAGACGGGACAGCCCTTTCTTTT. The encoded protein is CASSSHPDGTALSF.

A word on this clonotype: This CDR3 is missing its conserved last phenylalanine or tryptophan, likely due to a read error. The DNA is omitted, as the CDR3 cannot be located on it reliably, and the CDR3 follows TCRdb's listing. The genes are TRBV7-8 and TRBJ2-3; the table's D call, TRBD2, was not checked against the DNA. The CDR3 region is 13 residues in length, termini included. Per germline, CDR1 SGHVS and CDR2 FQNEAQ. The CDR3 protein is CASGDEAAETAYS.